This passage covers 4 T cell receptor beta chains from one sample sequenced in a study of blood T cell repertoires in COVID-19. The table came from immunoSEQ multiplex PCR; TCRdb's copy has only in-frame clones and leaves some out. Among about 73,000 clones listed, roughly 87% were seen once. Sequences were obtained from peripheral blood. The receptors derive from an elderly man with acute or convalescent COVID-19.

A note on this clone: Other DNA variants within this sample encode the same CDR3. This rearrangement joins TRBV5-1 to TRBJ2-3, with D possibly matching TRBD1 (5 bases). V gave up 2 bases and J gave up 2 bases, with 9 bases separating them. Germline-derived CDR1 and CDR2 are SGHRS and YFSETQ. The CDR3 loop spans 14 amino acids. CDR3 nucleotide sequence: TGCGCCAGCAGCTTAGAAGGGGACACAGATACGCAGTATTTT. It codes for CASSLEGDTDTQYF.

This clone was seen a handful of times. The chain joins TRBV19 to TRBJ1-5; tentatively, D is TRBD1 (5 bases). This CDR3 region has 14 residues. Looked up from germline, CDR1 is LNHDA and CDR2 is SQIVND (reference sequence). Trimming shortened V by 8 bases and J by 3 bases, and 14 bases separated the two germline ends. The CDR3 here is CASDRQFDNQPQHF. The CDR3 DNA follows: TGTGCCAGTGACAGACAGTTCGACAATCAGCCCCAGCATTTT.

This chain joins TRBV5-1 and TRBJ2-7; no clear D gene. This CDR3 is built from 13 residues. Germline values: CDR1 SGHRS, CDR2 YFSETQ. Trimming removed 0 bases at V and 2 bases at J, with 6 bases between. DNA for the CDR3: TGCGCCAGCAGCTTGGACAACACCTACGAGCAGTACTTC. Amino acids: CASSLDNTYEQYF.

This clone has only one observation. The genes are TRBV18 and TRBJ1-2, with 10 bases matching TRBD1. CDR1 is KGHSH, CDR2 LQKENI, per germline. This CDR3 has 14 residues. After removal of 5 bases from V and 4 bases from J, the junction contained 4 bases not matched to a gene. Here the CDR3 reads CASSEGQGGYGYTF. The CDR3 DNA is TGTGCCAGCTCAGAAGGACAGGGGGGCTATGGCTACACCTTC.